The clone carrying this T cell receptor beta chain was counted many times. This entry is derived from a study of T-cell reconstitution after alpha-beta-depleted transplantation in children. The trim removed 6 bases at V and 7 bases at J, leaving 6 bases unmatched. The germline V gene has CDR1 SGHTA and CDR2 FQGTGA. CDR3 length equals 13 residues. Preparation of the TCRbeta library used unique molecular identifiers. TCRdb redid the calling of the PCR reads with MiXCR, one entry per CDR3 protein. The table shows 90,000 to 95,000 distinct CDR3 sequences, with roughly an eighth occurring only once. The origin of this receptor is a human donor who donated a stem cell graft to a child with inherited bone marrow failure. Material: PBMCs from the stem cell graft donor, obtained from the stem cell graft. The V gene is TRBV7-3, the J gene TRBJ2-3; 8 nucleotides line up with TRBD2. The CDR3 is CASRRGDSNTQYF. The CDR3 region has the DNA TGTGCCAGCAGGCGGGGGGATTCTAATACGCAGTATTTT.